The 17 T cell receptor beta chains below all came from one sample that was sequenced in a study of blood T cells in healthy people across ages. A sample-barcoded 5' primer and a J-beta primer mix were used in a second PCR of roughly 7 to 11 cycles. TCRdb independently ran MiXCR on the 5' RACE reads; one entry per CDR3 protein. The repertoire holds over a million distinct CDR3 sequences, with roughly 43% as singletons. Sequenced sample: blood. The receptors stem from a young woman in good health.

The sample holds a few counts of this clonotype. The rearrangement uses TRBV29-1 and TRBJ2-1, with D unclear. Trimming cost V 3 bases and J 7 bases, with 16 bases left between them. Per the germline V gene, CDR1 is SQVTM and CDR2 is ANQGSEA. This CDR3 has 14 amino acids. CDR3 sequence (DNA): TGCAGCGTTGACATGACATACCTGGGTAATGAGCAGTTCTTC. Translating it yields CSVDMTYLGNEQFF.

This clonotype has at least ten counts. The chain carries TRBV12-3 or TRBV12-4 and TRBJ1-2, with 9 bases lining up with TRBD1. Trimming took 5 bases from V and 7 from J; bases not matched to a gene: 8. The CDR3 is 14 residues long. The CDR3 DNA sequence: TGTGCCAGCAGTCAACAGGACAGGGGTAGTGGCTACACCTTC. Its protein is CASSQQDRGSGYTF.

This clonotype was counted only a few times. This rearrangement joins TRBV7-2 to TRBJ2-6; D not certain. CDR3 length: 12 amino acids. Germline V lookup: CDR1 SGHTA, CDR2 FQGNSA. The germline V and J ends were trimmed by 5 bases and 9 bases, with 8 bases remaining between them. CDR3 in amino acids: CASSPYNNVLTF. The CDR3 DNA is TGTGCCAGCAGCCCATATAACAACGTCCTGACTTTC.

As for this clonotype: Because it lacks the conserved phenylalanine or tryptophan at the end, this CDR3 is likely a read error. The chain has TRBV5-1 and TRBJ2-1; D gene unclear. With 4 bases removed from V and 7 bases from J, the gap between germline ends came to 9 bases. Germline CDR1 SGHRS, CDR2 YFSETQ. The CDR3 extends over 12 amino acids. The CDR3 region has the DNA TGCGCCAGCAGCCTGAATGGGAATGAGCAGTTCTTA. Protein sequence: CASSLNGNEQFL.

This chain links TRBV20-1 with TRBJ2-1; possibly TRBD1 for D (6 bases). V was cut by 0 bases and J by 6 bases, with 15 bases left in between. The length of the CDR3 is 15 residues. CDR1 DFQATT and CDR2 SNEGSKA come from the germline V gene (reference sequence). The CDR3 coding sequence is TGCAGTGCTAGAGACGCTAGGGGGTTAGGCAATGAGCAGTTCTTC. Its protein is CSARDARGLGNEQFF.

J is TRBJ1-4 and V is TRBV12-5; the D gene is possibly TRBD1 (6 bases). The V end lost 3 bases, the J end lost 2 bases, and 10 bases lay between the germline ends. Per the germline V gene, CDR1 is LGHNT and CDR2 is FRNRAP. This CDR3 is 15 amino acids long. The CDR3 DNA reads as TGTGCTAGTGGTTTAGGGACAACGACTAATGAAAAACTGTTTTTT. Translated: CASGLGTTTNEKLFF.

The V call is TRBV7-2, the J call TRBJ2-3; possibly TRBD2 for D (6 bases). The CDR3 runs to 16 residues. Germline assignment: CDR1 SGHTA and CDR2 FQGNSA. V lost 7 bases to trimming and J lost 1 base, with 18 bases between them. CDR3 protein: CASKVGSFRGTDTQYF. In DNA form, the CDR3 reads TGTGCCAGCAAGGTCGGGAGTTTTCGGGGCACAGATACGCAGTATTTT.

This clonotype was counted only a few times. The chain employs TRBV4-3 and TRBJ1-2, with no clear D. Trimming took 0 bases from V and 3 from J, leaving 14 bases between them. CDR1 and CDR2 (germline): LGHNA, YSLEER. CDR3 length: 16 amino acids. The chain's CDR3 is CASSQDGEGFYYGYTF. CDR3 coding DNA: TGCGCCAGCAGCCAAGATGGGGAGGGATTCTACTATGGCTACACCTTC.

The chain carries TRBV9 and TRBJ2-2, with TRBD2 matching 7 bases. In germline, CDR1 is SGDLS, CDR2 YYNGEE. J was trimmed by 4 bases and V by 0 bases; bases with no gene match: 6. The CDR3 is 16 amino acids. CDR3 in amino acids: CASSVGGSGFTGELFF. The CDR3 DNA reads TGTGCCAGCAGCGTAGGTGGTAGCGGGTTCACCGGGGAGCTGTTTTTT.

The gene calls are TRBV12-3 or TRBV12-4 and TRBJ1-3, with TRBD1 matching over 7 bases. V dropped 5 bases and J dropped 4; count of bases not matched to a gene: 5. This CDR3 spans 14 amino acids. The CDR3 coding sequence is TGTGCCAGCAGTCAGGGGGTTGAGGGAAACACCATATATTTT. Protein: CASSQGVEGNTIYF.

In this sample, this clonotype turned up a few times. The J gene is TRBJ1-5, the V gene TRBV12-3 or TRBV12-4; TRBD1 aligns across 8 bases. This CDR3 contains 14 residues. V shed 7 bases, J shed 7 bases, and the junction held 9 bases outside the gene matches. The CDR3 nucleotides are TGTGCCAGCACAAATCAGGGGGCTTGGCAGCCCCAGCATTTT. As protein: CASTNQGAWQPQHF.

The chain couples TRBV7-9 to TRBJ2-4, with D possibly TRBD1 on 6 matching bases. The germline CDR1 and CDR2 sequences are SEHNR and FQNEAQ (reference sequence). The CDR3 runs to 15 residues. V dropped 4 bases and J dropped 13 bases, with 23 bases sitting between them. The CDR3 is CASSSHRVEPYKQYF. CDR3 nucleotide sequence: TGTGCCAGCAGCTCGCACAGGGTGGAGCCCTACAAGCAGTACTTC.

The genes are TRBV20-1 and TRBJ1-4, with a tentative D call TRBD1 (5 bases). Germline V CDR1 and CDR2: DFQATT, SNEGSKA (reference sequence). With 3 bases removed from V and 11 bases from J, the gap between germline ends came to 13 bases. The CDR3 length is 12 residues. The CDR3 region has the DNA TGCAGTGCTAGTGCAGGGAGGGAGAAACTGTTTTTT. It encodes CSASAGREKLFF.

The rearrangement uses TRBV4-3 and TRBJ1-2, with D uncertain. The CDR3 contains 15 residues. Germline CDR1 and CDR2: LGHNA and YSLEER. Trimming removed 2 bases from V and 8 bases from J, with 18 bases in between. The CDR3 here is CASSQLHLTMNGYTF. Written as DNA, the CDR3 is TGCGCCAGCAGCCAACTACACCTCACAATGAACGGCTACACCTTC.

The V gene is TRBV4-1, the J gene TRBJ2-5, with 13 nucleotides matching TRBD2. V trimming: 4 bases; J trimming: 4 bases; junction bases outside the gene matches: 18. CDR3 length: 20 amino acids. Germline V gives CDR1 MGHRA, CDR2 YSYEKL. Here the CDR3 reads CASSLIKGLAGAWYPETQYF. The CDR3, as DNA: TGCGCCAGCAGCCTGATCAAAGGACTAGCGGGGGCCTGGTACCCAGAGACCCAGTACTTC.

This clonotype was detected a few times. J is TRBJ2-5 and V is TRBV7-9, with a tentative D call TRBD2 (6 bases). The V gene's germline CDR1 is SEHNR and CDR2 FQNEAQ (reference sequence). V was clipped by 4 bases and J by 5 bases, with 17 bases between them. The CDR3 is made up of 15 amino acids. As DNA, the CDR3 is TGTGCCAGCAGCTCGAGTCTAGCGTACCGGGAGACCCAGTACTTC. It translates to CASSSSLAYRETQYF.

To note about this clonotype: At one end the junction does not follow the germline gene, possibly because of a read error. J is TRBJ2-1 and V is TRBV19; 13 bases are a match to TRBD2. Germline CDR1 and CDR2: LNHDA and SQIVND (reference sequence). This CDR3 is built from 16 residues. The CDR3 region has the DNA TGCGCCAGTAGCCCGACTAGCGGGAGGATTTACAATGAGCAGTTCTTC. It is translated as CASSPTSGRIYNEQFF.